A selection of T cell receptor beta chains follows, all from one sample in a study of neurological immune-mediated disorders. TCRdb passed the 5' RACE reads through MiXCR, listing each CDR3 protein once. The sample has around 49,000 distinct CDR3 sequences, over 8% seen once. Sample: PBMCs. The receptors originated from a middle-aged woman in good health. CDR3s include the opening cysteine and the closing phenylalanine or tryptophan. D genes are given only for firm matches. Only part of the rows carry a size: once, few, many, or a class if the clone is expanded.

clone_size | j_call | v_call | d_call | cdr3_nt | cdr3_aa
many | TRBJ2-7 | TRBV7-2 | . | TGTGCCAGCAGCTATCGGGGCGGCGAGCAGTACTTC | CASSYRGGEQYF
many | TRBJ2-2 | TRBV14 | . | TGTGCCAGCAGTTTTGCGGGGAGCACCGGGGAGCTGTTTTTT | CASSFAGSTGELFF
many | TRBJ2-3 | TRBV10-3 | . | TGTGCCATCAGGGGGCAGGGTTCAGATACGCAGTATTTT | CAIRGQGSDTQYF
many | TRBJ1-1 | TRBV29-1 | . | TGCAGCGTTGAAGACAGAAAAACTGAAGCTTTCTTT | CSVEDRKTEAFF
many | TRBJ1-2 | TRBV5-1 | . | TGCGCCAGCAGCTTGGAAGGAGTCTTCTATGGCTACACCTTC | CASSLEGVFYGYTF
many | TRBJ1-5 | TRBV5-1 | . | TGCGCCAGCAGCTTGGATGGACCCAATCAGCCCCAGCATTTT | CASSLDGPNQPQHF
many | TRBJ2-7 | TRBV20-1 | TRBD2 | TGCAGTGCTAGAGCGGCTAGCGGGCATTACGCCAACGAGCAGTACTTC | CSARAASGHYANEQYF
few | TRBJ1-6 | TRBV20-1 | . | TGCAGTGCTATATCCCTACAGGGCTATTCACCCCTCCACTTT | CSAISLQGYSPLHF
many | TRBJ2-1 | TRBV12-3/TRBV12-4 | . | TGTGCCAGCAAGGAGAGGGAGAGGTATGAGCAGTTCTTC | CASKERERYEQFF
many | TRBJ2-5 | TRBV6-5 | TRBD1 | TGTGCCAGCAGTTACGGACAGGGAGGCACCCAGTACTTC | CASSYGQGGTQYF
many | TRBJ1-2 | TRBV7-6 | . | TGTGCCAGCAGCTTATCCCCCCCCTCTCTCGGCTTCTACACCTTC | CASSLSPPSLGFYTF
. | TRBJ2-1 | TRBV5-1 | TRBD2 | TGCGCCAGCAGCTTGGGGCTAGCGGAATACAATGAGCAGTTCTTC | CASSLGLAEYNEQFF
many | TRBJ2-2 | TRBV20-1 | TRBD2 | TGCAGTGCTAGAACTAGCGGGAACACCGGGGAGCTGTTTTTT | CSARTSGNTGELFF
many | TRBJ1-1 | TRBV11-2 | TRBD1 | TGTGCCAGCAGCTTAGGAAGGCAGGGGGTCGCCGAAGCTTTCTTT | CASSLGRQGVAEAFF
. | TRBJ2-1 | TRBV5-1 | TRBD2 | TGCGCCAGCAGCTCCACTAGCGGGAACTACAATGAGCAGTTCTTC | CASSSTSGNYNEQFF
many | TRBJ2-5 | TRBV21-1 | . | TGTGCCAGCAGCAAATTAATAGAGGGACAGACGAACCAAGAGACCCAGTACTTC | CASSKLIEGQTNQETQYF
many | TRBJ2-5 | TRBV5-1 | . | TGCGCCAGCAGCTTCGGCGGTGAAGAGACCCAGTACTTC | CASSFGGEETQYF
many | TRBJ1-5 | TRBV5-5 | . | TGTGCCAGCAGCCCGTATACAGCCAGCGATAGCAATCAGCCCCAGCATTTT | CASSPYTASDSNQPQHF
many | TRBJ2-2 | TRBV3-1 | TRBD2 | TGTGCCAGCAGCCAAGACGGGGGGATTACCGGGGAGCTGTTTTTT | CASSQDGGITGELFF
many | TRBJ2-7 | TRBV5-1 | TRBD1 | TGCGCCAGCAGCACACGACAGGGTCTTTCCGCCAATTACGAGCAGTACTTC | CASSTRQGLSANYEQYF
many | TRBJ2-7 | TRBV6-5 | TRBD2 | TGTGCCAGCAGAGGACTAGCGGGAGGGAGGCCCTACGAGCAGTACTTC | CASRGLAGGRPYEQYF
many | TRBJ2-2 | TRBV20-1 | TRBD2 | TGCAGTGCCACGAATGGGGGGGCGAACACCGGGGAGCTGTTTTTT | CSATNGGANTGELFF
many | TRBJ1-4 | TRBV5-1 | . | TGCGCCAGCAGCTTGGTTTTCGGGGGAAATAATGAAAAACTGTTTTTT | CASSLVFGGNNEKLFF
many | TRBJ1-1 | TRBV12-3/TRBV12-4 | TRBD1 | TGTGCCAGCACCCCAATGCCCGGACAGGCGGGCGGGAACACTGAAGCTTTCTTT | CASTPMPGQAGGNTEAFF
many | TRBJ2-5 | TRBV6-2/TRBV6-3 | TRBD1 | TGTGCCAGCAGTTACTCCAGACGGACAGGGGGCTATGAGACCCAGTACTTC | CASSYSRRTGGYETQYF
. | TRBJ2-7 | TRBV20-1 | . | TGCAGTGCCAGCAGCCGGGACACTCATTGGGAGCAGTACTTC | CSASSRDTHWEQYF
many | TRBJ1-5 | TRBV3-1 | TRBD1 | TGTGCCAGCAGCCCGCGACAGGGAGAACAGCCCCAGCATTTT | CASSPRQGEQPQHF
many | TRBJ1-1 | TRBV6-1 | TRBD1 | TGTGCCAGCAGTGAAGACACAGGGGGCGCGGACACTGAAGCTTTCTTT | CASSEDTGGADTEAFF
few | TRBJ2-3 | TRBV20-1 | . | TGCAGTTCAATCGGACGGGCTAGCACAGATACGCAGTATTTT | CSSIGRASTDTQYF
many | TRBJ2-3 | TRBV12-3/TRBV12-4 | TRBD1 | TGTGCCAGCAGTTCCCCGGCGGACAGGGAGAAGGCAGATACGCAGTATTTT | CASSSPADREKADTQYF
many | TRBJ1-2 | TRBV20-1 | . | TGCAGTGCTACCGAGGGGGACTATGGCTACACCTTC | CSATEGDYGYTF
many | TRBJ2-3 | TRBV14 | TRBD1 | TGTGCCAGCAGCCAAGAGGTCCGGGACAGGGAAACAGATACGCAGTATTTT | CASSQEVRDRETDTQYF
many | TRBJ1-1 | TRBV5-1 | . | TGCGCCAGCAGCTTGGCCTTGCAGGGTCAAGGTGAAGCTTTCTTT | CASSLALQGQGEAFF
many | TRBJ2-5 | TRBV4-1 | TRBD2 | TGCGCCAGCAGCCAAGTGGGGGGGGAAGAGACCCAGTACTTC | CASSQVGGEETQYF
many | TRBJ1-5 | TRBV14 | TRBD1 | TGTGCCAGCAGCACTCTACAGGGGTCCGATCAGCCCCAGCATTTT | CASSTLQGSDQPQHF
. | TRBJ2-5 | TRBV19 | . | TGCGCCAGCCGACAGGCAGGAGAGACCCAGCACTTC | CASRQAGETQHF
many | TRBJ2-7 | TRBV6-2/TRBV6-3 | TRBD1 | TGTGCCAGCGCCCGGGGACAGCCGCCCCTCGAGCAGTACTTC | CASARGQPPLEQYF
. | TRBJ2-5 | TRBV5-1 | . | TGCGCCAGCAGCGTACACACAGGCGGCGATGAGACCCAGTACTTC | CASSVHTGGDETQYF
many | TRBJ2-2 | TRBV6-2/TRBV6-3 | TRBD2 | TGTGCCAGCAGTAAGAGCGGGAGAATGAACACCGGGGAGCTGTTTTTT | CASSKSGRMNTGELFF
many | TRBJ2-5 | TRBV20-1 | TRBD2 | TGCAGTGCTAGGCTCGCTAGCGGGATGGAGACCCAGTACTTC | CSARLASGMETQYF
many | TRBJ2-2 | TRBV11-3 | TRBD1 | TGTGCCAGCAGCTCGAGAGAGGGGGCGGGCACCGGGGAGCTGTTTTTT | CASSSREGAGTGELFF
many | TRBJ2-7 | TRBV9 | TRBD1 | TGTGCCAGCAGCGCAGGGACAGAGACCTACGAGCAGTACTTC | CASSAGTETYEQYF
. | TRBJ1-5 | TRBV9 | . | TGTGCCAGCAGCGTAGGAGGGTACGGGCAGCCCCAGCATTTT | CASSVGGYGQPQHF
once | TRBJ1-5 | TRBV12-3/TRBV12-4 | . | TGTGCCAGAAGTTTACTGTCCGGTCAGCCCCAGCATTTT | CARSLLSGQPQHF
many | TRBJ2-3 | TRBV20-1 | TRBD2 | TGCAGTGCTTCCGAGCGGGGGCCATACACAGATACGCAGTATTTT | CSASERGPYTDTQYF
many | TRBJ1-1 | TRBV2 | . | TGTGCCAGCAGTGAACTCTCGAACACTGAAGCTTTCTTT | CASSELSNTEAFF
many | TRBJ2-3 | TRBV7-3 | . | TGTGCCAGCAGCTCCGGTTCGCGTCCGAACACAGATACGCAGTATTTT | CASSSGSRPNTDTQYF
few | TRBJ1-2 | TRBV19 | . | TGTGCCACCGCTACAGTTAACTATGGCTACACCTTC | CATATVNYGYTF
many | TRBJ2-2 | TRBV7-2 | . | TGTGCCAGCAGCTTAGTGGAACGCGCCGGGGAGCTGTTTTTT | CASSLVERAGELFF
many | TRBJ1-2 | TRBV5-1 | . | TGCGCCAGCAGCTTGGGGACAGAGTATGGCTACACCTTC | CASSLGTEYGYTF
many | TRBJ1-2 | TRBV6-5 | . | TGTGCCAGCAGTTCAGGGGACGCGGCGTGGAGCTACACCTTC | CASSSGDAAWSYTF
many | TRBJ2-1 | TRBV20-1 | TRBD2 | TGCAGTGCTAGAGCCGGCGGGGGGGCCGGCAATGAGCAGTTCTTC | CSARAGGGAGNEQFF
medium-sized | TRBJ1-6 | TRBV20-1 | TRBD1 | TGCAGTGCCACGAACTCACAGGGGAGCTCCTATAATTCACCCCTCCACTTT | CSATNSQGSSYNSPLHF
many | TRBJ1-1 | TRBV4-1 | TRBD1 | TGCGCCAGCAGCCACAGACAGGGGGCTGAAGCTTTCTTT | CASSHRQGAEAFF
. | TRBJ2-5 | TRBV30 | TRBD1 | TGTGCCTGGTGGCCAGGGGGCTTGGAGACCCAGTACTTC | CAWWPGGLETQYF
many | TRBJ2-3 | TRBV7-3 | . | TGTGCCAGCAGCCCGGGGCGAACCACAGATACGCAGTATTTT | CASSPGRTTDTQYF